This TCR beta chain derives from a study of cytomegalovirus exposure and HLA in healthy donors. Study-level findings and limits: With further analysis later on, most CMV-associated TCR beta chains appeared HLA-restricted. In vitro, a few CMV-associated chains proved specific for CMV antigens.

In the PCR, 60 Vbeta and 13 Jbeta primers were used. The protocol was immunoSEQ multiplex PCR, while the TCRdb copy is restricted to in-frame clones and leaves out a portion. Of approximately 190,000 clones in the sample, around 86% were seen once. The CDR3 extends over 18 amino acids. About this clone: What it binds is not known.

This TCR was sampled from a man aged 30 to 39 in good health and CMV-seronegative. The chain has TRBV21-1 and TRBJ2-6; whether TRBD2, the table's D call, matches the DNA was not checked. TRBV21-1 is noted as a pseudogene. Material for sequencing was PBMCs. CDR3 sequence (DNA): TGTGCCAGCAGCACGGGGGGGGTAGGCCGGGCTGGGGCCAACGGCCTGACTTTC. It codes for CASSTGGVGRAGANGLTF.